The 25 T cell receptor beta chains reported below all come from one sample, sequenced in a study of blood T cells in healthy people across ages. A sample-barcoded 5' primer and a J-beta primer mix were used in a second PCR of about 7 to 12 cycles. TCRdb itself ran the 5' RACE reads through MiXCR, one entry per CDR3 protein. This table has about 580,000 distinct CDR3 sequences, roughly 43% appearing once. The sample taken for sequencing was blood. The receptors come from a man older than 75 in good health.

This chain connects TRBV15 to TRBJ2-1, with D possibly being TRBD1 or TRBD2 (5 bases each). Trimming cost V 1 base and J 3 bases, with 10 bases left between them. The germline gives CDR1 LNHNV, CDR2 YYDKDF (reference sequence). This CDR3 is built from 15 residues. The CDR3 bases are TGTGCCACCAGCAGAGCTCCAGGGAGCTACAATGAGCAGTTCTTC. Translation gives CATSRAPGSYNEQFF.

In its sample, this clonotype was seen a few times. The chain carries TRBV6-1 and TRBJ2-1; 13 bases match TRBD2. The CDR3 has 17 residues. V gave up 7 bases and J gave up 0 bases; unmatched junction bases: 6. From germline, CDR1 is MNHNS and CDR2 SASEGT. CDR3 residues: CASKGLAGSSSYNEQFF. CDR3 in DNA: TGTGCCAGCAAGGGACTAGCGGGGTCGAGCTCCTACAATGAGCAGTTCTTC.

The rearrangement uses TRBV20-1 and TRBJ2-1; D is perhaps TRBD1 (5 bases). The germline V and J ends were trimmed by 3 bases and 5 bases, with 11 bases remaining between them. The germline V gene encodes CDR1 DFQATT and CDR2 SNEGSKA (reference sequence). The CDR3 consists of 13 residues. CDR3 in DNA: TGCAGTGCTAGCGACAGAAAAAACAATGAGCAGTTCTTC. Its protein product is CSASDRKNNEQFF.

This clonotype has only a few counts. This chain joins TRBV11-2 and TRBJ2-5; TRBD2 matches at 8 bases. CDR1 and CDR2 (germline): SGHAT, FQNNGV. After removal of 0 bases from V and 3 bases from J, the junction contained 3 bases not matched to a gene. This CDR3 has 15 residues. CDR3 sequence: CASSLERGLEETQYF. CDR3 bases: TGTGCCAGCAGCTTAGAAAGGGGACTAGAAGAGACCCAGTACTTC.

This clonotype has a single count. The V gene is TRBV7-3, the J gene TRBJ2-1; no clear D. This CDR3 contains 13 residues. Trimming left V 2 bases short and J 8 bases short, with 10 bases between. The germline V gene has CDR1 SGHTA and CDR2 FQGTGA. Written as DNA, the CDR3 is TGTGCCAGCAGCTTATCCCTAATCCATGAGCAGTTCTTC. Its protein product is CASSLSLIHEQFF.

The chain is built from TRBV20-1 and TRBJ2-3; the D gene is possibly TRBD1 (6 bases). The CDR3 length is 16 residues. Trimming stripped 3 bases from V and 2 bases from J, with 18 bases between. Per the germline V gene, CDR1 is DFQATT and CDR2 is SNEGSKA (reference sequence). The CDR3 nucleotides are TGCAGTGCTAGCGGCGTATATCAGGGGACCACAGATACGCAGTATTTT. This gives the protein CSASGVYQGTTDTQYF.

The rearrangement links TRBV2 to TRBJ2-7, with D perhaps matching TRBD1 or TRBD2 (6 bases each). This CDR3 is 13 amino acids long. CDR1 and CDR2 (germline): SNHLY, FYNNEI. V lost 5 bases and J lost 6, with 14 bases in between. This CDR3 reads CASSSVRGGEQYF. In nucleotides, the CDR3 is TGTGCCAGCAGTTCAGTCAGGGGAGGCGAGCAGTACTTC.

This clonotype was counted ten times or more. The chain couples TRBV6-6 to TRBJ1-5; 9 nucleotides match TRBD1. CDR1 is MNHNY and CDR2 is SVGAGI in the germline V gene (reference sequence). This CDR3 comprises 14 residues. V dropped 7 bases and J dropped 6; count of bases not matched to a gene: 7. The CDR3 DNA follows: TGTGCCAGCACTGGGGACAGGGCTTCTCAGCCCCAGCATTTT. Amino acids: CASTGDRASQPQHF.

Note on this clonotype: This could be a read error, since a much larger clone is one nucleotide away. The chain is built from TRBV6-1 and TRBJ1-2; 7 bases line up with TRBD1. The CDR3 sequence is 14 residues long. CDR1 MNHNS and CDR2 SASEGT come from the germline V gene. CDR3 amino acids: CASREGTANYGYTF. DNA of the CDR3: TGTGCCAGCAGGGAAGGGACAGCTAACTATGGCTACACCTTC.

The rearrangement uses TRBV7-9 and TRBJ1-4; no clear D gene. Germline V lookup: CDR1 SEHNR, CDR2 FQNEAQ (reference sequence). Trimming stripped 3 bases from V and 4 bases from J, with 12 bases between. There are 15 residues in the CDR3. CDR3 coding DNA: TGTGCCAGCAGCTTCCTGTCCCGGTATAATGAAAAACTGTTTTTT. Amino acids: CASSFLSRYNEKLFF. Combining the CDR3 with reference TRBV7-9 and TRBJ1-4 gives the whole variable domain DTGVSQNPRHKITKRGQNVTFRCDPISEHNRLYWYRQTLGQGPEFLTYFQNEAQLEKSRLLSDRFSAERPKGSFSTLEIQRTEQGDSAMYLCASSFLSRYNEKLFFGSGTQLSVL.

The DNA for the CDR3 is TGCAGTGTTGCCCCTCTAGGTCCGGGTGGGGCGACCCAGTACTTC. Its protein is CSVAPLGPGGATQYF. V usage is TRBV20-1 and J usage is TRBJ2-7; weak D call: TRBD1 (5 bases). The DNA end is a closer match to TRBJ2-5, so the J assignment may be wrong. There are 15 residues in the CDR3. In germline, CDR1 is DFQATT, CDR2 SNEGSKA (reference sequence).

The chain couples TRBV5-1 to TRBJ2-1; the D gene is possibly TRBD1 (6 bases). The germline gives CDR1 SGHRS, CDR2 YFSETQ. V lost 2 bases, J lost 8 bases, and 11 bases lay in between. The CDR3 spans 13 residues. The CDR3 loop reads CASSFIPGDEQFF. In nucleotides, the CDR3 is TGCGCCAGCAGCTTTATCCCAGGGGATGAGCAGTTCTTC.

This clonotype was detected ten times or more. The rearrangement joins TRBV6-6 to TRBJ1-1, with 7 bases that match TRBD1. J gave up 5 bases and V 7 bases, and 7 bases lay outside the gene matches. The CDR3 is 13 amino acids. From germline, CDR1 is MNHNY and CDR2 SVGAGI (reference sequence). CDR3 amino acids: CASKQGSFTEAFF. As DNA, the CDR3 is TGTGCCAGCAAACAGGGGAGTTTTACTGAAGCTTTCTTT.

The DNA for the CDR3 is TGTGCCACCAGCTCTTCCCTAGCGGTACACATTGATACGCAGTATTTT. Translation gives CATSSSLAVHIDTQYF. The rearrangement uses TRBV15 and TRBJ2-3; the match to TRBD2 covers 7 bases. Trimming cost V 5 bases and J 6 bases; bases outside gene matches: 14. The CDR3 runs to 16 residues. The germline CDR1 and CDR2 sequences are LNHNV and YYDKDF (reference sequence).

The chain couples TRBV2 to TRBJ1-1; no clear D gene. Trimming pared 3 bases from V and 0 bases from J, leaving 8 bases between. Germline CDR1 is SNHLY and CDR2 is FYNNEI. The CDR3 extends over 14 amino acids. The CDR3 loop reads CASSDRWMNTEAFF. DNA of the CDR3: TGTGCCAGCAGTGACAGGTGGATGAACACTGAAGCTTTCTTT. The full variable domain, its missing parts supplied by reference TRBV2 and TRBJ1-1, is EPEVTQTPSHQVTQMGQEVILRCVPISNHLYFYWYRQILGQKVEFLVSFYNNEISEKSEIFDDQFSVERPDGSNFTLKIRSTKLEDSAMYFCASSDRWMNTEAFFGQGTRLTVV.

The chain employs TRBV2 and TRBJ1-5; TRBD1 agrees at 11 bases. The CDR3 is 15 residues long. Looked up from germline, CDR1 is SNHLY and CDR2 is FYNNEI. V dropped 6 bases and J dropped 6; count of bases not matched to a gene: 7. CDR3: CASRPGQGASQPQHF. In DNA, the CDR3 is TGTGCCAGCAGACCCGGACAGGGGGCCTCTCAGCCCCAGCATTTT.

This clonotype was observed a handful of times. The rearrangement joins TRBV5-1 to TRBJ2-1; 9 nucleotides match TRBD1. The CDR3 is made up of 16 amino acids. V was pared by 3 bases and J by 0 bases, with 4 bases of the junction left unmatched. Germline V lookup: CDR1 SGHRS, CDR2 YFSETQ. The DNA for the CDR3 is TGCGCCAGCAGCTCCGGGACAGGGACCTCCTACAATGAGCAGTTCTTC. Amino acids: CASSSGTGTSYNEQFF.

The table lists this clonotype with a count of one. J is TRBJ2-1 and V is TRBV6-1, with TRBD2 identical over 14 bases. This CDR3 is 17 amino acids long. V lost 5 bases, J lost 5 bases, and 8 bases stayed unmatched. Per the germline V gene, CDR1 is MNHNS and CDR2 is SASEGT. CDR3 protein: CASSIRLAGGPDNEQFF. The CDR3 DNA reads as TGTGCCAGCAGTATCCGACTAGCGGGAGGGCCAGACAATGAGCAGTTCTTC.

J is TRBJ2-1 and V is TRBV5-1, with 8 nucleotides matching TRBD1. Germline assignment: CDR1 SGHRS and CDR2 YFSETQ. CDR3 length: 15 residues. V gave up 3 bases and J gave up 8 bases; unmatched junction bases: 10. The CDR3: CASSSGQGSLYEQFF. CDR3 nucleotide sequence: TGCGCCAGCAGCTCCGGACAGGGATCCCTCTATGAGCAGTTCTTC.

This clonotype was found once. The CDR3 DNA reads as TGCAGTGCTGGAACCGGAACTGAAGCTTTCTTT. Protein: CSAGTGTEAFF. The rearrangement links TRBV20-1 to TRBJ1-1; D gene uncertain. CDR3 length: 11 amino acids. Trimming shortened V by 5 bases and J by 5 bases, and 9 bases separated the two germline ends. The germline CDR1 and CDR2 sequences are DFQATT and SNEGSKA (reference sequence).

This clonotype was seen a handful of times. This chain links TRBV20-1 with TRBJ1-2; D not certain. From germline, CDR1 is DFQATT and CDR2 SNEGSKA (reference sequence). Trimming took off 3 bases at V and 0 bases at J, with 8 bases between the two ends. This CDR3 is built from 13 residues. CDR3 loop: CSASAPSNYGYTF. DNA of the CDR3: TGCAGTGCTAGTGCCCCCTCTAACTATGGCTACACCTTC.

This clonotype was seen only a few times. This chain joins TRBV2 and TRBJ1-6; TRBD1 aligns across 8 bases. The junction had 6 bases not matched to a gene; V was cut back by 5 bases and J by 6 bases. The CDR3 contains 15 residues. From germline, CDR1 is SNHLY and CDR2 FYNNEI. The DNA for the CDR3 is TGTGCCAGCAGTCCTTACGGACAGGGTAATTCACCCCTCCACTTT. It translates to CASSPYGQGNSPLHF.

This clonotype was found a few times. The chain has TRBV27 and TRBJ1-6; D not certain. Trimming removed 5 bases at V and 5 bases at J, with 19 bases between. The germline V gene encodes CDR1 MNHEY and CDR2 SMNVEV (reference sequence). This CDR3 is built from 17 residues. The CDR3 protein is CASSPRPQSRNNSPLHF. For the CDR3, the DNA is TGTGCCAGCAGTCCCCGCCCCCAAAGCCGGAATAATTCACCCCTCCACTTT.

About this clonotype: This clone may be a read error of a much larger clone one base away. The V gene is TRBV6-1, the J gene TRBJ2-1; 7 nucleotides agree with TRBD1. This CDR3 spans 17 amino acids. V shed 6 bases and J 13 bases; nucleotides not matched to a gene: 24. The germline gives CDR1 MNHNS, CDR2 SASEGT. CDR3 sequence: CASSRSLGGQPQETQFF. The CDR3 nucleotides read TGTGCCAGCAGCCGTTCTCTAGGGGGACAGCCTCAAGAGACCCAGTTCTTC.

V usage is TRBV20-1 and J usage is TRBJ2-2; 7 bases are shared with TRBD1. Trimming removed 5 bases from V and 1 base from J; junction bases left unmatched: 4. Germline V CDR1 and CDR2: DFQATT, SNEGSKA (reference sequence). The CDR3 contains 14 residues. As DNA, the CDR3 is TGCAGTGCTTCCGACAGGGAGAACACCGGGGAGCTGTTTTTT. This gives the protein CSASDRENTGELFF.